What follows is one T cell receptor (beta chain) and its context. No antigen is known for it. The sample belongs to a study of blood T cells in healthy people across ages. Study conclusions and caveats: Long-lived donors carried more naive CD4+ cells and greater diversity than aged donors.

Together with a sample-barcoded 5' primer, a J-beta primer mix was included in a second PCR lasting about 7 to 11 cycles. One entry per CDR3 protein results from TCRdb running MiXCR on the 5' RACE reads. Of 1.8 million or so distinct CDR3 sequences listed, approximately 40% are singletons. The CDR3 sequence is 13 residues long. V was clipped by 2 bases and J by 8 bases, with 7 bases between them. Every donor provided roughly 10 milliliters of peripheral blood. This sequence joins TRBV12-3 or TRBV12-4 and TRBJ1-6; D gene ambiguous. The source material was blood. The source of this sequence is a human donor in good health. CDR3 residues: CASSLKEYSPLHF. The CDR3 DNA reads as TGTGCCAGCAGTTTAAAGGAGTATTCACCCCTCCACTTT.